Given below is one T cell receptor (beta chain) in context. Its antigen is not identified. Germline V gene sequence: CDR1 KGHSH, CDR2 LQKENI. The CDR3 contains 15 residues. The sample comes from a study of T cells expressing NK-cell markers. Study as a whole: Sorted CD3+CD56+NKG2C+, CD3+CD56+NKG2C- and CD3+CD56-NKG2C+ T cells provided the TCR beta repertoires.

Study-wide points: For several donors, the dominant NKG2C+ clonotypes made up roughly 1.0-7.5% of their CD8+ T cells. HCMV specificity of the expanded NKG2C+ T cell clones was not established.

TCR beta libraries carry UMIs added by 5'RACE template switching. TCRdb reanalyzed the 5' RACE reads and collapses them to one entry per CDR3 protein, without DNA. The table gives about 550,000 distinct CDR3 sequences; the top ten clones make up approximately 3.6% of it. V usage is TRBV18 and J usage is TRBJ1-3; TCRdb lists TRBD1, though no DNA is available to test this call. Sequenced input: blood T cells: a sorted CD56 or NKG2C T cell subset, CD4+ or CD8+ T cells, or bulk PBMC T cells (not recorded which). The TCR comes from a man aged 18-30 years in good health. The CDR3 loop reads CASSPRGDPGNTIYF.